This is a list of T cell receptor beta chains from one sample in a study of control samples from healthy donors and cancer patients. Sequenced by immunoSEQ multiplex PCR; TCRdb stores in-frame clones only, minus some. The sample holds 120,000 to 150,000 clones, over 85% seen once. Specimen: blood. The receptors stem from a man aged 18 to 29 in good health. CDR3s include the opening cysteine and the closing phenylalanine or tryptophan. The D gene is left open where the match is weak. The size field is filled for only some rows; it gives once, few, many or a size class.

abundance	v_gene	d_gene	j_gene	CDR3aa	CDR3nt
.	TRBV5-8	TRBD1	TRBJ2-7	CASSATTGQGYEQYF	TGTGCCAGCAGCGCAACGACAGGGCAGGGCTACGAGCAGTACTTC
once	TRBV9	.	TRBJ2-5	CASSHHYDREIGETQYF	TGTGCCAGCAGCCACCACTACGATCGGGAAATCGGGGAGACCCAGTACTTC
once	TRBV5-1	.	TRBJ2-1	CASSWRVDEQFF	TGCGCCAGCAGTTGGAGGGTCGATGAGCAGTTCTTC
.	TRBV11-2	.	TRBJ2-3	CASSLDRSTDTQYF	TGTGCCAGCAGCTTAGACAGGAGCACAGATACGCAGTATTTT
once	TRBV5-1	TRBD2	TRBJ2-1	CASSLAPGTSGSNEQFF	TGCGCCAGCAGCTTGGCCCCCGGGACTAGCGGGAGCAATGAGCAGTTCTTC
.	TRBV4-1	TRBD1	TRBJ1-2	CASSQEQGLGYGYTF	TGCGCCAGCAGCCAGGAACAGGGGCTTGGCTATGGCTACACCTTC
.	TRBV4-1	.	TRBJ1-4	CASSQDPPGANEKLFF	TGCGCCAGCAGCCAAGATCCGCCGGGAGCTAATGAAAAACTGTTTTTT
once	TRBV28	.	TRBJ2-2	CASSLFPANTGELFF	TGTGCCAGTAGTTTATTCCCCGCGAACACCGGGGAGCTGTTTTTT
.	TRBV6-5	TRBD1	TRBJ2-7	CASSYEDRGAYEQYF	TGTGCCAGCAGTTATGAGGACAGGGGGGCCTACGAGCAGTACTTC
.	TRBV9	.	TRBJ1-5	CASSSFGGSNQPQHF	TGTGCCAGCAGCTCATTCGGGGGGAGCAATCAGCCCCAGCATTTT
.	TRBV6-5	.	TRBJ1-2	CASSYSSGAYTF	TGTGCCAGCAGTTACTCGAGTGGGGCCTACACCTTC
.	TRBV5-1	.	TRBJ1-1	CASSLEITGTEAFF	TGCGCCAGCAGCTTAGAGATTACGGGCACTGAAGCTTTCTTT
once	TRBV25-1	TRBD2	TRBJ2-7	CASSESPGRPPTYEQYF	TGTGCCAGCAGTGAATCACCCGGGAGGCCGCCTACCTACGAGCAGTACTTC
.	TRBV7-2	.	TRBJ2-1	CASNPEGSSYNEQFF	TGTGCCAGCAACCCCGAAGGGAGCTCCTACAATGAGCAGTTCTTC
.	TRBV2	.	TRBJ2-2	CASGGTGTYAGGELFF	TGTGCCAGCGGAGGTACAGGGACCTACGCTGGCGGGGAGCTGTTTTTT
.	TRBV7-9	.	TRBJ2-1	CVGGSNEQFF	TGTGTCGGGGGTAGTAATGAGCAGTTCTTC
.	TRBV5-3	.	TRBJ1-2	CARSLTGFGYTF	TGTGCCAGAAGCTTGACAGGTTTTGGCTACACCTTC
.	TRBV27	.	TRBJ1-3	CASSLATGNTIYF	TGTGCCAGCTCCCTAGCGACTGGAAACACCATATATTTT
.	TRBV7-3	.	TRBJ2-1	CASSIMGGQNNEQFF	TGTGCCAGCAGCATAATGGGGGGGCAGAACAATGAGCAGTTCTTC
.	TRBV19	.	TRBJ1-5	CASSLQDVNQPQHF	TGTGCCAGTAGTTTACAGGATGTAAATCAGCCCCAGCATTTT
.	TRBV30	.	TRBJ2-5	CAWTPVGETQYF	TGTGCCTGGACTCCCGTAGGGGAGACCCAGTACTTC
.	TRBV7-9	.	TRBJ1-1	CASIQEGKGHTEAFF	TGTGCCAGCATCCAGGAGGGGAAAGGGCACACTGAAGCTTTCTTT
.	TRBV27	TRBD1	TRBJ2-6	CASSFDRGSGANVLTF	TGTGCCAGCAGTTTCGACAGGGGCTCTGGGGCCAACGTCCTGACTTTC
.	TRBV27	.	TRBJ2-3	CASIIRGGSSTDTQYF	TGTGCCAGCATCATCAGGGGGGGGAGTAGCACAGATACGCAGTATTTT
.	TRBV6-5	.	TRBJ1-5	CASSYRGSNQPQHF	TGTGCCAGCAGTTACAGGGGGAGCAATCAGCCCCAGCATTTT
.	TRBV7-2	.	TRBJ1-1	CASSLAGSGGSFF	TGTGCCAGCAGCTTAGCAGGGAGCGGTGGGTCTTTCTTT
.	TRBV7-2	.	TRBJ2-7	CASSPEAGEGYEQYF	TGTGCCAGCAGCCCAGAGGCAGGGGAGGGGTACGAGCAGTACTTC
.	TRBV10-1	TRBD2	TRBJ2-1	CARSSGPSYNEQFF	TGCGCCAGATCTAGCGGGCCTTCCTACAATGAGCAGTTCTTC
.	TRBV11-1	TRBD2	TRBJ2-1	CASSRLAGYNEQFF	TGTGCCAGCAGCCGACTAGCGGGGTACAATGAGCAGTTCTTC
.	TRBV28	.	TRBJ1-5	CASSLARGNQPQHF	TGTGCCAGCAGCCTGGCTAGGGGCAATCAGCCCCAGCATTTT
once	TRBV5-1	.	TRBJ1-5	CASRQGSNQPQHF	TGCGCCAGCAGACAGGGTAGCAATCAGCCCCAGCATTTT
once	TRBV2	.	TRBJ2-1	CASSEGGGRDPAHNEQFF	TGTGCCAGCAGTGAAGGCGGCGGGCGGGACCCCGCCCACAATGAGCAGTTCTTC
few	TRBV6-5	.	TRBJ1-5	CASRYTAGTYRPQHF	TGTGCCAGCAGATACACCGCGGGGACATATCGGCCCCAGCATTTT
.	TRBV15	.	TRBJ1-1	CATSREAFSEAFF	TGTGCCACCAGCAGAGAAGCATTTTCTGAAGCTTTCTTT
.	TRBV7-2	.	TRBJ1-2	CASSLEFGREDGYTF	TGTGCCAGCAGCTTAGAATTCGGCAGGGAAGATGGCTACACCTTC
.	TRBV6-1	.	TRBJ1-2	CASSEGGYGYTF	TGTGCCAGCAGTGAAGGGGGATATGGCTACACCTTC
.	TRBV19	TRBD1	TRBJ1-1	CASRIQGADTEAFF	TGTGCCAGTAGAATACAGGGGGCGGACACTGAAGCTTTCTTT
.	TRBV5-8	.	TRBJ1-1	CASSLSEGLTEAFF	TGTGCCAGCAGCTTGTCCGAGGGGCTGACTGAAGCTTTCTTT
.	TRBV3-1/TRBV3-2	.	TRBJ2-5	CASSQDRRGWETQYF	TGTGCCAGCAGCCAAGATCGGAGGGGGTGGGAGACCCAGTACTTC
.	TRBV19	.	TRBJ1-2	CASSLQAYGYTF	TGTGCCAGTAGTCTCCAGGCCTATGGCTACACCTTC
.	TRBV7-9	.	TRBJ1-1	CASSLAIQRGPTLDTEAFF	TGTGCCAGCAGCTTAGCGATTCAAAGGGGCCCGACCCTAGACACTGAAGCTTTCTTT
.	TRBV18	.	TRBJ1-3	CASSPTPSGNTIYF	TGTGCCAGCTCACCAACTCCATCTGGAAACACCATATATTTT